This entry lists 29 T cell receptor beta chains sequenced from one sample in a study of human T cells and chemical hapten exposure. MiXCR, applied by TCRdb to the RACE reads, yields one record per CDR3 protein. The sample carries fewer than 500,000 distinct CDR3 sequences, more than 4.5% recorded once. Time point specified: patch test 1, 2 weeks after DPC sensitization. Regarding treatment: therapeutic diphenylcyclopropenone sensitization with weekly scalp DPC. The sample was whole blood, taken in connection with sensitization to the hapten diphenylcyclopropenone (DPC). These receptors all come from a woman between 50 and 59 years old with alopecia areata. Some clones in this sample may be carry-over from other donors' samples.

This clonotype was counted only a few times. The rearrangement uses TRBV20-1 and TRBJ2-7; 7 nucleotides line up with TRBD1. Germline CDR1 is DFQATT and CDR2 is SNEGSKA (reference sequence). The V segment lost 1 base and the J segment 1 base; nucleotides outside the gene matches: 4. CDR3 length: 14 amino acids. The CDR3 DNA reads TGCAGTGCTAGAGGGAAGACAGGGTCCTACGAGCAGTACTTC. The encoded protein is CSARGKTGSYEQYF.

This chain uses TRBV6-2 or TRBV6-3 with TRBJ2-5; D is uncertain. Germline V gene data show CDR1 as MNHEY and CDR2 as SVGEGT. V lost 6 bases to trimming and J lost 0 bases, with 11 bases between them. CDR3 length: 14 amino acids. The CDR3 DNA is TGTGCCAGCAGAAGCCCGCCAAACCAAGAGACCCAGTACTTC. Translating it yields CASRSPPNQETQYF.

This clonotype has just a few counts. The DNA of the CDR3 is TGTGCCAGCGGGGAGTTCAGGGGGGCGTTCACTGAAGCTTTCTTT. Translated: CASGEFRGAFTEAFF. The J gene is TRBJ1-1, the V gene TRBV6-6; 7 bases line up with TRBD1. The CDR3 length is 15 residues. Germline V gene lookup returns CDR1 MNHNY and CDR2 SVGAGI (reference sequence). Trimming took 8 bases from V and 4 from J; bases not matched to a gene: 13.

This clonotype has a count of ten or more. The chain links TRBV14 to TRBJ2-7; 9 nucleotides line up with TRBD1. V gave up 4 bases and J gave up 5 bases; unmatched junction bases: 9. Germline CDR1 is SGHDN and CDR2 is FVKESK. The CDR3 is made up of 15 amino acids. The CDR3 protein is CASSRLQGAGNEQYF. Here the CDR3 DNA reads TGTGCCAGCAGCCGCCTACAGGGGGCTGGTAACGAGCAGTACTTC.

The sample holds a few counts of this clonotype. The CDR3 loop reads CASSLASNRVWGYTF. CDR3 bases: TGTGCCAGCAGTTTAGCGTCGAACAGGGTCTGGGGCTACACCTTC. The V call is TRBV12-3 or TRBV12-4, the J call TRBJ1-2, with D possibly being TRBD1 (6 bases). V was cut by 0 bases and J by 8 bases, with 16 bases left in between. The CDR3 runs 15 residues.

In this sample, this clonotype turned up a few times. The rearrangement links TRBV6-5 to TRBJ1-1; no definite D call. CDR1 MNHEY and CDR2 SVGAGI come from the germline V gene. The CDR3 has 13 residues. V was shortened by 2 bases and J by 7 bases, with 11 bases between the two germline ends. CDR3 loop: CASSYGGRNEAFF. The CDR3 region has the DNA TGTGCCAGCAGTTACGGAGGGAGAAATGAAGCTTTCTTT.

This clonotype was detected many times. The DNA of the CDR3 is TGTGCCAGCAGTTTTAGCGTTGAGCAGTTCTTC. This gives the protein CASSFSVEQFF. The chain is built from TRBV6-2 or TRBV6-3 and TRBJ2-1; TRBD2 might be the D (5 bases). This CDR3 comprises 11 residues. Looked up from germline, CDR1 is MNHEY and CDR2 is SVGEGT. V shed 4 bases and J shed 9 bases, with 7 bases lying between them.

This clonotype was counted at least ten times. The gene calls are TRBV2 and TRBJ2-3, with 8 bases lining up with TRBD2. V trimming: 7 bases; J trimming: 3 bases; junction bases outside the gene matches: 6. Per germline, CDR1 SNHLY and CDR2 FYNNEI. CDR3 length equals 14 residues. CDR3 sequence (DNA): TGTGCCAGCAACCGGGGGGGCCGTACAGATACGCAGTATTTT. Translated, it gives CASNRGGRTDTQYF.

Many counts were recorded for this clonotype. Written as DNA, the CDR3 is TGTGCCAGCAGCTCGTCAGCAGCCGGTGAAGCTTTCTTT. It encodes CASSSSAAGEAFF. This rearrangement joins TRBV7-9 to TRBJ1-1; D ambiguous. Germline V gene lookup returns CDR1 SEHNR and CDR2 FQNEAQ (reference sequence). Trimming took 4 bases from V and 7 from J, leaving 13 bases between them. The CDR3 consists of 13 residues.

This clonotype was counted ten times or more. The chain has TRBV4-3 and TRBJ2-4, with 9 bases matching TRBD1. Trimming at V came to 3 bases and at J to 3 bases, leaving 12 bases not matched to a gene. The germline gives CDR1 LGHNA, CDR2 YSLEER. CDR3 length: 18 amino acids. This CDR3 reads CASSQGLTGGLGKNIQYF. The CDR3 region has the DNA TGCGCCAGCAGCCAGGGCTTGACAGGGGGACTTGGCAAAAACATTCAGTACTTC.

This clonotype was observed many times. The chain is built from TRBV7-9 and TRBJ1-2; unclear D gene. The CDR3 loop spans 13 amino acids. V was pared by 1 base and J by 8 bases, with 11 bases between. Germline V gene data show CDR1 as SEHNR and CDR2 as FQNEAQ (reference sequence). In nucleotides, the CDR3 is TGTGCCAGCAGCTTAGTGGTCGTCGAGGGCTACACCTTC. Its protein product is CASSLVVVEGYTF.

This clonotype was picked up a small number of times. This chain joins TRBV2 and TRBJ1-2, with a weak D call TRBD1 (6 bases). The CDR3 has 16 amino acids. Deletions cut 5 bases from V and 6 bases from J, with 22 bases between. Germline CDR1 SNHLY, CDR2 FYNNEI. CDR3 sequence (DNA): TGTGCCAGCAGTCGAGCTTTGCGGACAGACCCTCATGGCTACACCTTC. As protein: CASSRALRTDPHGYTF.

At least ten counts were recorded for this clonotype. The chain links TRBV29-1 to TRBJ1-1; no firm D call. Germline CDR1 SQVTM, CDR2 ANQGSEA. V lost 6 bases and J lost 5, with 22 bases in between. The CDR3 has 15 amino acids. CDR3 DNA: TGCAGCGTAACCGCCCCGGGTCTCGCCAAAACTGAAGCTTTCTTT. It is translated as CSVTAPGLAKTEAFF.

The chain couples TRBV5-1 to TRBJ2-5, with 10 positions matching TRBD2. Germline-derived CDR1 and CDR2 are SGHRS and YFSETQ. V gave up 0 bases and J gave up 6 bases; unmatched junction bases: 5. The CDR3 is 15 amino acids. CDR3 residues: CASSLERGGRKTQYF. Here the CDR3 DNA reads TGCGCCAGCAGCTTGGAGCGGGGGGGCCGAAAGACCCAGTACTTC.

This clonotype has a count of ten or more. The V and J genes are TRBV4-1 and TRBJ1-1; possibly TRBD1 for D (5 bases). V was clipped by 3 bases and J by 0 bases, with 8 bases between them. The CDR3 sequence is 14 residues long. Germline loops: CDR1 MGHRA, CDR2 YSYEKL. CDR3 protein: CASSQGLMNTEAFF. In DNA, the CDR3 is TGCGCCAGCAGCCAGGGACTTATGAACACTGAAGCTTTCTTT.

This clonotype was picked up a small number of times. The gene calls are TRBV12-3 or TRBV12-4 and TRBJ1-2, with D perhaps matching TRBD1 (5 bases). The CDR3 totals 13 residues. V lost 10 bases and J lost 0, with 12 bases in between. CDR3 region: CATQRGPNYGYTF. The CDR3 DNA sequence: TGTGCCACCCAGAGGGGACCTAACTATGGCTACACCTTC.

This clonotype was counted ten times or more. The chain links TRBV29-1 to TRBJ2-3; 8 bases are a match to TRBD2. Germline CDR1 is SQVTM and CDR2 is ANQGSEA. The trim removed 4 bases at V and 5 bases at J, leaving 5 bases unmatched. The CDR3 sequence is 13 residues long. The CDR3 DNA follows: TGCAGCGTTGGCGGACTAGCTAAAGATACGCAGTATTTT. Protein: CSVGGLAKDTQYF.

This clonotype has a count of ten or more. The chain joins TRBV14 to TRBJ2-3; D perhaps matches TRBD2 (6 bases). V lost 1 base and J lost 9, with 20 bases in between. Germline CDR1 is SGHDN and CDR2 is FVKESK. This CDR3 contains 16 residues. This CDR3 reads CASSQGFREAVVTQYF. CDR3 bases: TGTGCCAGCAGCCAAGGGTTCAGGGAGGCTGTGGTCACGCAGTATTTT.

At least ten counts were recorded for this clonotype. This chain joins TRBV20-1 and TRBJ2-1; no reliable D call. Trimming shortened V by 7 bases and J by 10 bases, and 8 bases separated the two germline ends. Germline CDR1 reads DFQATT; CDR2 reads SNEGSKA (reference sequence). The CDR3 sequence is 9 residues long. This CDR3 is CSVAREQFF. The CDR3 nucleotides are TGCAGTGTCGCAAGGGAGCAGTTCTTC.

This rearrangement joins TRBV27 to TRBJ1-1; D might be TRBD1 (6 bases). Trimming removed 4 bases at V and 10 bases at J, with 25 bases between. The CDR3 has 16 amino acids. From germline, CDR1 is MNHEY and CDR2 SMNVEV (reference sequence). The CDR3 nucleotides are TGTGCCAGCAGTTCCCGGACAGCTGAACCCCCGGGTGCAGCTTTCTTT. Amino acids: CASSSRTAEPPGAAFF.

This clonotype was counted only a few times. The chain employs TRBV3-1 and TRBJ2-2; 7 bases line up with TRBD1. CDR1 and CDR2 from the germline V gene are LGHDT and YNNKEL (reference sequence). J gave up 0 bases and V 5 bases, and 9 bases lay outside the gene matches. CDR3 size: 17 residues. Here the CDR3 reads CASSGGIGTANTGELFF. The CDR3 nucleotides read TGTGCCAGCAGCGGAGGTATCGGGACAGCGAACACCGGGGAGCTGTTTTTT. Filled out from reference TRBV3-1 and TRBJ2-2, the complete variable domain reads DTAVSQTPKYLVTQMGNDKSIKCEQNLGHDTMYWYKQDSKKFLKIMFSYNNKELIINETVPNRFSPKSPDKAHLNLHINSLELGDSAVYFCASSGGIGTANTGELFFGEGSRLTVL.

This clonotype was found many times. V and J are TRBV4-3 and TRBJ2-3; D is possibly TRBD1 (6 bases). The CDR3 runs to 14 residues. Germline CDR1 is LGHNA and CDR2 is YSLEER. Trimming stripped 5 bases from V and 3 bases from J, with 12 bases between. The CDR3 loop is CASSAQGFTDTQYF. The CDR3 DNA reads as TGCGCCAGCAGCGCACAGGGATTTACAGATACGCAGTATTTT.

In its sample, this clonotype was seen many times. The V gene is TRBV18, the J gene TRBJ1-2, with D perhaps TRBD1 (5 bases). The germline CDR1 and CDR2 sequences are KGHSH and LQKENI. The CDR3 sequence is 16 residues long. V was trimmed by 0 bases and J by 8 bases, leaving 19 bases between them. CDR3 region: CASSPPGVQASRGYTF. The DNA for the CDR3 is TGTGCCAGCTCACCACCGGGGGTCCAGGCTTCTAGGGGCTACACCTTC.

In this sample, this clonotype turned up many times. The V call is TRBV15, the J call TRBJ2-7; 11 bases are shared with TRBD2. The germline V gene has CDR1 LNHNV and CDR2 YYDKDF (reference sequence). The CDR3 consists of 15 residues. With V trimmed by 6 bases and J by 2 bases, 6 bases remained unmatched. This chain's CDR3 is CATSPRLAGTYEQYF. CDR3 DNA: TGTGCCACCAGTCCGAGACTAGCGGGGACCTACGAGCAGTACTTC.

This clonotype was seen only a few times. A read error is possible here, since a much larger clone lies one base away. The V call is TRBV18, the J call TRBJ1-5; D is perhaps TRBD1 (6 bases). Trimming removed 6 bases at V and 7 bases at J, with 19 bases between. The germline V gene has CDR1 KGHSH and CDR2 LQKENI. The CDR3 has 15 residues. CDR3 region: CASSPMGGAEQPQHF. The CDR3 nucleotides read TGTGCCAGCTCCCCCATGGGGGGGGCGGAACAGCCCCAGCATTTT.

This clonotype came up many times. This chain joins TRBV12-5 and TRBJ2-2; 8 nucleotides match TRBD1. Trimming removed 7 bases from V and 6 bases from J; junction bases left unmatched: 10. The CDR3 covers 15 residues. From germline, CDR1 is LGHNT and CDR2 FRNRAP. The CDR3 sequence is CASAMDRVIAGELFF. The CDR3 DNA reads TGTGCTAGTGCCATGGACAGGGTAATCGCCGGGGAGCTGTTTTTT.

This clonotype was detected many times. J is TRBJ2-3 and V is TRBV5-5, with 13 nucleotides matching TRBD2. V dropped 0 bases and J dropped 6; count of bases not matched to a gene: 10. Germline CDR1 SGHKS, CDR2 YYEKEE (reference sequence). CDR3 length: 18 amino acids. This CDR3 is CASSLEGLAGTLPDTQYF. CDR3 coding DNA: TGTGCCAGCAGCTTGGAGGGACTAGCGGGGACTCTCCCGGATACGCAGTATTTT.

There are many counts of this clonotype. The V and J genes are TRBV20-1 and TRBJ2-3; D may be TRBD1 (5 bases). This CDR3 is built from 11 residues. V was clipped by 5 bases and J by 8 bases, with 11 bases between them. Germline V gene lookup returns CDR1 DFQATT and CDR2 SNEGSKA (reference sequence). DNA of the CDR3: TGCAGTGCTGAAGACAGACCTACGCAGTATTTT. This sequence encodes CSAEDRPTQYF.

This clonotype was seen repeatedly, ten times or more. The chain uses TRBV5-4 and TRBJ1-2, with D possibly matching TRBD1 (5 bases). The V gene lost 0 bases and the J gene lost 0 bases, with 18 bases spanning the gap. Per the germline V gene, CDR1 is SGHNT and CDR2 is YYREEE (reference sequence). The CDR3 extends over 18 amino acids. The CDR3 region is CASSLDGGIRAANYGYTF. DNA for the CDR3: TGTGCCAGCAGCTTGGATGGGGGGATAAGGGCAGCTAACTATGGCTACACCTTC.